This T cell receptor beta chain is from a study of technical replicates of blood from a few donors. Clones were sequenced by immunoSEQ multiplex PCR, and TCRdb holds only the in-frame ones, with some missing. The sample lists tens of thousands of clones; about 91% were seen once. Looked up from germline, CDR1 is LNHDA and CDR2 is SQIVND (reference sequence). The CDR3 extends over 16 amino acids. V dropped 3 bases and J dropped 6; count of bases not matched to a gene: 10. The sequenced sample consisted of T cells isolated from PBMCs. The TCR originated in a human donor in good health. The chain uses TRBV19 and TRBJ1-1, with 10 bases fitting TRBD1. CDR3 amino acids: CASSILLGQGGSEAFF. CDR3 bases: TGTGCCAGTAGTATTCTTTTAGGACAGGGGGGTTCTGAAGCTTTCTTT.